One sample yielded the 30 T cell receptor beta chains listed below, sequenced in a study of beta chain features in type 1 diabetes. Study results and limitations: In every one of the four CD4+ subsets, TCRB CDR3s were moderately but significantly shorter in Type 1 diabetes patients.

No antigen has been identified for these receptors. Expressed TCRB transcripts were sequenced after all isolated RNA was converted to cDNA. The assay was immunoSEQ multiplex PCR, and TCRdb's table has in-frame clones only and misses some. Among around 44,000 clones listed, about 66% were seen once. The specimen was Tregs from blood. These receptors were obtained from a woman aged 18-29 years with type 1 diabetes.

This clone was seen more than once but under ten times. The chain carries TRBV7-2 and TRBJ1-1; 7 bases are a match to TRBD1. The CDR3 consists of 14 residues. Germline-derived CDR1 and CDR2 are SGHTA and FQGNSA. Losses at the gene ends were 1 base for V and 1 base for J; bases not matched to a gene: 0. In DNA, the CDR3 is TGTGCCAGCAGCTTAGACAGGGGGAACACTGAAGCTTTCTTT. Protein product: CASSLDRGNTEAFF.

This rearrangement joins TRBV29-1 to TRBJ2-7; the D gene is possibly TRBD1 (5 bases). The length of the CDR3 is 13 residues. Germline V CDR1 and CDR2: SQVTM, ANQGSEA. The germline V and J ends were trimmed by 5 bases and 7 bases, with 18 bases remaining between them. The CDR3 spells CSVILDTSWEQYF. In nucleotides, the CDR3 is TGCAGCGTTATCCTGGACACCTCTTGGGAGCAGTACTTC.

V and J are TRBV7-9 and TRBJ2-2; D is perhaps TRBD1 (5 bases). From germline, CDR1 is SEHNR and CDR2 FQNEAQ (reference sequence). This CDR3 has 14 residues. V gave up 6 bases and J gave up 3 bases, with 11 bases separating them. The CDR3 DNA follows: TGTGCCAGCAGGTTCGACAGTGACACCGGGGAGCTGTTTTTT. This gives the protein CASRFDSDTGELFF.

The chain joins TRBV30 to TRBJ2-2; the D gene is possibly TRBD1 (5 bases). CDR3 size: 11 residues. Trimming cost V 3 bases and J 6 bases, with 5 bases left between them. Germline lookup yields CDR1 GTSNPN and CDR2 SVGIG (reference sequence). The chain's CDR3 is CAWRGPGELFF. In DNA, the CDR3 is TGTGCCTGGAGGGGGCCCGGGGAGCTGTTTTTT.

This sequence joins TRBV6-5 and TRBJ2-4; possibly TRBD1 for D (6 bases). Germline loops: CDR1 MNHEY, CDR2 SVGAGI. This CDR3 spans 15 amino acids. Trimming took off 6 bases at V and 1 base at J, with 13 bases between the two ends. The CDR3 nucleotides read TGTGCCAGCAGCCTCTCCACAGGGGCCAAAAACATTCAGTACTTC. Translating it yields CASSLSTGAKNIQYF.

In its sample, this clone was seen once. Written as DNA, the CDR3 is TGTGCCAGCTCACCAGGGCAGTGGGGCTCCTACGAGCAGTACTTC. Protein sequence: CASSPGQWGSYEQYF. The rearrangement joins TRBV18 to TRBJ2-5, with D unresolved. TRBJ2-7 explains the end of the DNA better; the J call may be wrong. Germline V gene sequence: CDR1 KGHSH, CDR2 LQKENI. The CDR3 spans 15 residues.

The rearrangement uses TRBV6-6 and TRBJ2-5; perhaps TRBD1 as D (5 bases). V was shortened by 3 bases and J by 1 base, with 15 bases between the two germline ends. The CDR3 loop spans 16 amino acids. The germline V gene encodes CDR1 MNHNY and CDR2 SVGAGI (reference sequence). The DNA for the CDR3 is TGTGCCAGCAGTTATAGGGGCAGGAGCGTCCAAGAGACCCAGTACTTC. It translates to CASSYRGRSVQETQYF.

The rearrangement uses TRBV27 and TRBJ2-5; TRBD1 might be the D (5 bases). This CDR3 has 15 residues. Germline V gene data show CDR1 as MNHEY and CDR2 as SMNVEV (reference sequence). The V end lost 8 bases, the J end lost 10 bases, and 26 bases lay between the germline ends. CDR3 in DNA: TGTGCCAGCGGGCCCTACAGCGACCGGTTAGGGGTCCAGTACTTC. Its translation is CASGPYSDRLGVQYF.

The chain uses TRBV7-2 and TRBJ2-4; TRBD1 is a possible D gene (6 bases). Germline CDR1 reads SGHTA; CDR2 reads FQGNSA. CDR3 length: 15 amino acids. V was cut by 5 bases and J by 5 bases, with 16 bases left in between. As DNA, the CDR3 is TGTGCCAGCAGCGTGAGGGACATCATCCAAAACATTCAGTACTTC. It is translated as CASSVRDIIQNIQYF.

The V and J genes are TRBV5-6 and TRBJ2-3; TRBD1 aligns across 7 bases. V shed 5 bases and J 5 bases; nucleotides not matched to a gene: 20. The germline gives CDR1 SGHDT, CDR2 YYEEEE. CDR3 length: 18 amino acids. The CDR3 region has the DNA TGTGCCAGCAGTCCGATAACCCGGGACAGAAATGGGAGAGATACGCAGTATTTT. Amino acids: CASSPITRDRNGRDTQYF.

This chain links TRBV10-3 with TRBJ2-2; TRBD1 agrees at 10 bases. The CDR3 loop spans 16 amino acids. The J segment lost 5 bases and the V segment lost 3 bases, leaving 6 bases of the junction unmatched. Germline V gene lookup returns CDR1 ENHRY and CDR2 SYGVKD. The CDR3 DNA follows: TGTGCCATCAGTGACCCGGGACAGGGGCCAACCGGGGAGCTGTTTTTT. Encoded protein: CAISDPGQGPTGELFF.

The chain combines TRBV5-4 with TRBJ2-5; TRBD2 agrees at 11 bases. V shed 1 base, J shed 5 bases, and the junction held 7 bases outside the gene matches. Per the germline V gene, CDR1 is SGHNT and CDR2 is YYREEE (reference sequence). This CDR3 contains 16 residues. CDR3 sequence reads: CASSLTSGGRGETQYF. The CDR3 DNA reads TGTGCCAGCAGCTTGACTAGCGGGGGAAGGGGGGAGACCCAGTACTTC.

The CDR3 loop reads CASRSSGSGAGELFF. CDR3 sequence (DNA): TGTGCCAGCAGGAGTAGCGGGAGCGGCGCCGGGGAGCTGTTTTTT. This chain joins TRBV27 and TRBJ2-2; 9 nucleotides line up with TRBD2. The V segment lost 6 bases and the J segment 6 bases; nucleotides outside the gene matches: 8. The CDR3 is 15 amino acids. Germline V gene data show CDR1 as MNHEY and CDR2 as SMNVEV (reference sequence).

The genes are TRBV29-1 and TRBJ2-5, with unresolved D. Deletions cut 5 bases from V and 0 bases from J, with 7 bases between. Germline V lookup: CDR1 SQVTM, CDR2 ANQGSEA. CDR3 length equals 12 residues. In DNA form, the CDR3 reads TGCAGCGTTTTACTGAACCAAGAGACCCAGTACTTC. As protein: CSVLLNQETQYF.

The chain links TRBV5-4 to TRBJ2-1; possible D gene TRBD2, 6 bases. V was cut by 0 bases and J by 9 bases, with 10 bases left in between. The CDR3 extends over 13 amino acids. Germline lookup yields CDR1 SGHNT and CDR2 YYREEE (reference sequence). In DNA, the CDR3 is TGTGCCAGCAGCTTGGCGGCTAGCGTTGAGCAGTTCTTC. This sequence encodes CASSLAASVEQFF.

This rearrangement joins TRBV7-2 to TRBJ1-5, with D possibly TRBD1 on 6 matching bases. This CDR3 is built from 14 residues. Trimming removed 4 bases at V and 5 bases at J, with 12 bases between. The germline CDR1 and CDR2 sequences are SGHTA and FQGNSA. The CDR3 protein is CASSSLQGDQPQHF. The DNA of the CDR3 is TGTGCCAGCAGCTCTCTACAGGGAGATCAGCCCCAGCATTTT.

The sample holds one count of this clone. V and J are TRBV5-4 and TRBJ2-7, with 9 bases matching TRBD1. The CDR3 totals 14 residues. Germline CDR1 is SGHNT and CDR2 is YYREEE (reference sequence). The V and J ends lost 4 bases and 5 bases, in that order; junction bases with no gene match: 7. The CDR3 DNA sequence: TGTGCCAGCAGCCCGACAGGGGGGACGGACGAGCAGTACTTC. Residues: CASSPTGGTDEQYF. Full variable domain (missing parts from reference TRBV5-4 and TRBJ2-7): ETGVTQSPTHLIKTRGQQVTLRCSSQSGHNTVSWYQQALGQGPQFIFQYYREEENGRGNFPPRFSGLQFPNYSSELNVNALELDDSALYLCASSPTGGTDEQYFGPGTRLTVT.

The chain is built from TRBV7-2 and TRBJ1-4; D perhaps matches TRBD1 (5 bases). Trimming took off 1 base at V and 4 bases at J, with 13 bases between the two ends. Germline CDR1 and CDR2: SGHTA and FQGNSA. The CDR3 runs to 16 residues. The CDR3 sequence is CASSLGWGRFNEKLFF. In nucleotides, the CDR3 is TGTGCCAGCAGCTTAGGGTGGGGCAGATTTAATGAAAAACTGTTTTTT.

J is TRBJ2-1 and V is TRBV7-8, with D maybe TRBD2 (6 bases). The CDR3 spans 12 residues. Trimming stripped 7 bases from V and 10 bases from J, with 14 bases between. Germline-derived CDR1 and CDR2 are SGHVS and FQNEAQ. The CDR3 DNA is TGTGCCAGCACCCCCCTTAGCGGAGAGCAGTTCTTC. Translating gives CASTPLSGEQFF.

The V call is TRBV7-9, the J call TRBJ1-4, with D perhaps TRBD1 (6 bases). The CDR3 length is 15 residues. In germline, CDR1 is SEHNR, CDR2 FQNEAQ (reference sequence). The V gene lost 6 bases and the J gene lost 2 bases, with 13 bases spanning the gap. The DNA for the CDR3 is TGTGCCAGCAGGCGCGGGGGGCCCACTAATGAAAAACTGTTTTTT. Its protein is CASRRGGPTNEKLFF.

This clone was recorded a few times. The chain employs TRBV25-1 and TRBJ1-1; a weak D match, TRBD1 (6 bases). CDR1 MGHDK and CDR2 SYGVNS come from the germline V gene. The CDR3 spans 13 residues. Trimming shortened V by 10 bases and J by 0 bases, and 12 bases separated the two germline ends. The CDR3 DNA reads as TGTGCCACTATCCGGGACATGAACACTGAAGCTTTCTTT. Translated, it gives CATIRDMNTEAFF.

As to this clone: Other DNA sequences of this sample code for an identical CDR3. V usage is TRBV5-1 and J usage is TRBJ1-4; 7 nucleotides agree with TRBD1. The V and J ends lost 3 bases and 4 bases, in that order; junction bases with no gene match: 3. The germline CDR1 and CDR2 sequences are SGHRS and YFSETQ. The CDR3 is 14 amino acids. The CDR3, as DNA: TGCGCCAGCAGCTCGGGACAGTTTAATGAAAAACTGTTTTTT. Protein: CASSSGQFNEKLFF.

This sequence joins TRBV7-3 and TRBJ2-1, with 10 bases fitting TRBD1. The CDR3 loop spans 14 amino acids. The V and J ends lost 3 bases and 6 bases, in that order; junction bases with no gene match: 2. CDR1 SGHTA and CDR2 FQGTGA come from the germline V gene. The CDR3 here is CASSFGQGGNEQFF. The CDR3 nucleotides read TGTGCCAGCAGCTTCGGACAGGGGGGCAATGAGCAGTTCTTC.

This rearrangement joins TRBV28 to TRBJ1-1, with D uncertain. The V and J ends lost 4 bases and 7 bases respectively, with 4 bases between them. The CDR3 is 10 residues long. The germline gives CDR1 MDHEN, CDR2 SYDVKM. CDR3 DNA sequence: TGTGCCAGCAGTTCCGTTGAAGCTTTCTTT. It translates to CASSSVEAFF.

CDR3 protein: CASSRVAKNIQYF. CDR3 coding DNA: TGTGCCAGCAGCAGAGTGGCCAAAAACATTCAGTACTTC. The chain carries TRBV21-1 and TRBJ2-4; the table calls TRBD2, which could not be checked here. TRBV21-1 is noted as a pseudogene. CDR3 length: 13 amino acids.

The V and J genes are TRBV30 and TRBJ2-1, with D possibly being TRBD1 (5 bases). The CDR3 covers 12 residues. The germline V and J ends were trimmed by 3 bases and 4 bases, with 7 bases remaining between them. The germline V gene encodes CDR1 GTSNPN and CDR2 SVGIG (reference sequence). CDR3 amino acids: CAWRGPYNEQFF. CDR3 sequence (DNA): TGTGCCTGGAGGGGGCCTTACAATGAGCAGTTCTTC.

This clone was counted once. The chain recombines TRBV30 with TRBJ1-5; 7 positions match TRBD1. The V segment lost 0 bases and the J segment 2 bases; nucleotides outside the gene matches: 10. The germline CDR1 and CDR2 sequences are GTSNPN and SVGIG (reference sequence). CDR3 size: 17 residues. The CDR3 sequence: CAWSVRTGDFGNQPQHF. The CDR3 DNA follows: TGTGCCTGGAGTGTACGGACAGGCGATTTCGGCAATCAGCCCCAGCATTTT.

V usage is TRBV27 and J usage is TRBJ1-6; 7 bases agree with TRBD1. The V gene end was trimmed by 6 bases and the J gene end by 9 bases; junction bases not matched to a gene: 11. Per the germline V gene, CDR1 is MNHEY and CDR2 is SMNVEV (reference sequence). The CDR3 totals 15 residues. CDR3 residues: CASSSDRTRGSPLHF. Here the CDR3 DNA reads TGTGCCAGCAGCTCGGACAGGACCCGGGGTTCACCCCTCCACTTT.

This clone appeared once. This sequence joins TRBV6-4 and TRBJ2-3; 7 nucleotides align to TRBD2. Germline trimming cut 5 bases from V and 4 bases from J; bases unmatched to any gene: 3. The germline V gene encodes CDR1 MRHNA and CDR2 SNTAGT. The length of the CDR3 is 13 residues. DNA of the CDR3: TGTGCCAGCAGTCCCGGACTAGCAGATACGCAGTATTTT. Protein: CASSPGLADTQYF.

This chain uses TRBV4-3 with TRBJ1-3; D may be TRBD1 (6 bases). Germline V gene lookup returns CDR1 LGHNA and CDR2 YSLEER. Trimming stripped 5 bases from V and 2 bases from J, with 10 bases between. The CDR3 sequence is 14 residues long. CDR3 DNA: TGCGCCAGCAGCGCAGGGGTCCCTGGAAACACCATATATTTT. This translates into CASSAGVPGNTIYF.